This paragraph covers one T cell receptor (beta chain) sequence. The record originates from a study of T cells in Graves' hyperthyroidism and ophthalmopathy. The V end lost 0 bases, the J end lost 2 bases, and 11 bases lay between the germline ends. This CDR3 is 15 amino acids long. In germline, CDR1 is DFQATT, CDR2 SNEGSKA (reference sequence). Researchers amplified the TCR beta CDR3 regions from RNA transcripts. HTBI primers drove first-round RT-PCR of the TCR CDR3. TCRdb itself ran the multiplex PCR reads through MiXCR, one entry per CDR3 protein. Of fewer than 650,000 distinct CDR3 sequences in the sample, 14% are singletons; the top ten hold roughly 7%. PBMCs were sourced from over 8.5 ml fresh peripheral blood.

The sample taken for sequencing was blood. The TCR was taken from a woman between 18 and 30 years old with Graves' ophthalmopathy. V gene TRBV20-1 combines with J gene TRBJ1-3; maybe TRBD1 (5 bases). DNA of the CDR3: TGCAGTGCTAGAGATCCAGGGATGCCTGGAAACACCATATATTTT. Residues: CSARDPGMPGNTIYF.